Sequencing of this TCR beta chain was carried out in a study of CD8 T cells in Susac syndrome. For the study at large: There were Susac syndrome patients who were therapy-naive at blood draw, others on corticosteroids, and others on intravenous immunoglobulin alone.

As concerns this clonotype: Its matching antigen is unknown.

Sequencing of TCR beta was performed on blood CD8+ T cells and on blood CD4+ T cells. TEMRA cells were FACS-enriched, while CD8+ and CD4+ T cells were negatively isolated. An amount of RNA that ranged from roughly 0.45 to 1 ug was reverse transcribed with random hexamers. TCRdb reanalysed the immunoSEQ multiplex PCR reads using MiXCR and keeps one entry per CDR3 protein. The table includes approximately 94,000 distinct CDR3 sequences, 95% detected once. Study findings and constraints: Across the total CD8+ repertoires, more than 15 Susac-specific public clones were detected, and across the CD8+ TEMRA repertoires, roughly five such clones were detected.

This CDR3 has 13 amino acids. V was pared by 3 bases and J by 1 base, with 6 bases between. Specimen: CD8+ T cells from PBMCs. This TCR was recovered from a human donor with Susac syndrome. J is TRBJ1-1 and V is TRBV12-3 or TRBV12-4, with no clear D. CDR3 loop: CASSLGANTEAFF. The CDR3 region has the DNA TGTGCCAGCAGTTTGGGAGCGAACACTGAAGCTTTCTTT.